The subject of this entry is one T cell receptor beta chain. This clonotype was recorded at least ten times. The antigen it binds to is not known. Base qualities are not at hand, and no much larger clone is one base apart. Based on the germline V gene, the CDR1 and CDR2 sequences are ENHRY and SYGVKD. Germline trimming amounts to 2 bases on V and 0 bases on J, with 3 as the count of junction bases outside the gene matches. Its CDR3 holds 15 amino acids, cysteine through phenylalanine. Only the CDR3 part of the read is kept: 45 bases, read in frame from the first base. This sample was sequenced with an Illumina HiSeq 2500. Quantitative 5'-RACE with molecular barcodes was the method used to prepare the TCR beta libraries. The study's processing was this. A new computational method, built on a probabilistic model of VDJ rearrangement, was used to identify disease-linked TCR variants. TCRdb's own reprocessing of the public reads used fastp at Q25 and MiXCR and kept productive beta chains. Rows with a matching CDR3 protein are joined into one entry that keeps the most common DNA and genes. TCRdb's processing, not the authors', yielded these V and J calls. The sample profile shows 500,000 or so distinct CDR3 sequences; about 5.2% of them were found once. The ten top clones hold roughly 3.2% of the sample.

This record comes from a study of CD8 T cells in ankylosing spondylitis (dated by TCRdb to about 2017). General notes on the study: T cell receptor beta repertoires were profiled in healthy donors and ankylosing spondylitis patients so that disease-linked TCR variants could be found. In total, the full study cohort was made up of 95 to 110 healthy donors and approximately 27 ankylosing spondylitis patients. Peripheral blood was sampled, and synovial fluid was additionally collected from ankylosing spondylitis patients.

Results the study describes overall, beyond this receptor: Blood from ankylosing spondylitis patients appeared to be characterized by a TCR beta motif composed of several highly homologous amino acid variants. The disease-linked clones were reported to be significantly enriched in matched synovial fluid samples from ankylosing spondylitis patients. The disease-linked clones showed a CD8+ phenotype and occurred at relatively low frequencies in peripheral blood. Some motif variants were previously reported in synovial fluid and blood of reactive arthritis patients, suggesting common disease-initiation mechanisms.

Sequencing used blood, either unsorted or a sorted T cell fraction (not recorded which). The rearranged chain carries TRBV10-3 and TRBJ1-1; 7 central nucleotides agree with TRBD1. The TCR was taken from a male donor with ankylosing spondylitis. The DNA is as follows: TGTGCCATCAGTGAGCCGACAGGGATGAACACTGAAGCTTTCTTT. This translates into CAISEPTGMNTEAFF.